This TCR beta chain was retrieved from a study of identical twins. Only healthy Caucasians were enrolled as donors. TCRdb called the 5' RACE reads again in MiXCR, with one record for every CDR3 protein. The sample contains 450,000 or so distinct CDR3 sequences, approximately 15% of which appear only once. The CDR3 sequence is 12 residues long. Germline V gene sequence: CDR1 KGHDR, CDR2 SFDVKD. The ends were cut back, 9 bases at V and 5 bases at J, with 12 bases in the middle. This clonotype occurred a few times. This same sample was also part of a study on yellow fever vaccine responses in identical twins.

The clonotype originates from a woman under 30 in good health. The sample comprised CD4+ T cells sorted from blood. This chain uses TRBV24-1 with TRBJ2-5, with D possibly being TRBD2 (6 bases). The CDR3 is CATSRGVETQYF. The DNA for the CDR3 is TGTGCCACCTCCCGCGGGGTGGAGACCCAGTACTTC.